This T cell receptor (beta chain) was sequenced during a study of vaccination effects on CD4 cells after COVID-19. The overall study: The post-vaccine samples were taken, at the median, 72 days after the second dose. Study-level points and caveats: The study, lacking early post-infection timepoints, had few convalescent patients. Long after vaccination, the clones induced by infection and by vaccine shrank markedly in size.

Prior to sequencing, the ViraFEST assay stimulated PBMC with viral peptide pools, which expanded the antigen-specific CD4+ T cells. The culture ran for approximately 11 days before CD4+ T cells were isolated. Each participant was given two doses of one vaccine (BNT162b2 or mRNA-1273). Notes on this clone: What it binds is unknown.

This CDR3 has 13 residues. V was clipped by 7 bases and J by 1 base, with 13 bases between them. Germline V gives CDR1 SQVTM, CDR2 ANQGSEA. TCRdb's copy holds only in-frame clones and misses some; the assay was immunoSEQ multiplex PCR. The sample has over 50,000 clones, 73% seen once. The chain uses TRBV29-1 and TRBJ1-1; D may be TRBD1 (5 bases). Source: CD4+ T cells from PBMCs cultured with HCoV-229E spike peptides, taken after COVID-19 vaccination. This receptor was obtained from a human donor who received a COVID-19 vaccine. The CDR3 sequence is CSAPGRTNTEAFF. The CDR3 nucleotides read TGCAGCGCCCCGGGACGTACGAACACTGAAGCTTTCTTT. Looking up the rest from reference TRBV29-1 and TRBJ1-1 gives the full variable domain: SAVISQKPSRDICQRGTSLTIQCQVDSQVTMMFWYRQQPGQSLTLIATANQGSEATYESGFVIDKFPISRPNLTFSTLTVSNMSPEDSSIYLCSAPGRTNTEAFFGQGTRLTVV.